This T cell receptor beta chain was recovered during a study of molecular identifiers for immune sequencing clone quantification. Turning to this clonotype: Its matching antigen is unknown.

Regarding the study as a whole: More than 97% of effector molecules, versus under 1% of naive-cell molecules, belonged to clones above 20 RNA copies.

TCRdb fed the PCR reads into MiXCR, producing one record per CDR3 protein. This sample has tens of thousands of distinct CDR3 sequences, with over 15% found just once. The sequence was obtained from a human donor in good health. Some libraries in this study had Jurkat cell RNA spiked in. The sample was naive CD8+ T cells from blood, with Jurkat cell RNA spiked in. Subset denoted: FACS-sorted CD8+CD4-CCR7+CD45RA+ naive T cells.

The CDR3 sequence is CASSHRDSSYEQYF. Here the CDR3 DNA reads TGTGCCAGCAGCCACAGGGACAGCTCCTACGAGCAGTACTTC. V usage is TRBV3-1 and J usage is TRBJ2-7, with 7 bases aligning to TRBD1. CDR1 LGHDT and CDR2 YNNKEL come from the germline V gene (reference sequence). V dropped 3 bases and J dropped 0; count of bases not matched to a gene: 2. The CDR3 is 14 amino acids.